One and the same sample provided the 32 T cell receptor beta chains below, sequenced in a study of cytomegalovirus exposure and HLA in healthy donors. In the PCR, 60 Vbeta and 13 Jbeta primers were used. The assay was immunoSEQ multiplex PCR, and TCRdb's table has in-frame clones only and misses some. This table holds 60,000 to 70,000 clones, 65% to 80% found once. Material: PBMCs. These receptors all stem from a woman younger than 45 in good health and CMV-seronegative.

Only one count was recorded for this clone. This sequence joins TRBV7-2 and TRBJ2-7, with 8 bases lining up with TRBD2. With V trimmed by 7 bases and J by 4 bases, 12 bases remained unmatched. The CDR3 sequence is 15 residues long. The germline V gene encodes CDR1 SGHTA and CDR2 FQGNSA. The CDR3 loop reads CASTKFGGAVYEQYF. The CDR3 region has the DNA TGTGCCAGCACCAAATTCGGGGGGGCCGTATACGAGCAGTACTTC.

To note about this clone: This specimen includes other DNA sequences encoding the same CDR3. The chain combines TRBV4-1 with TRBJ2-1; 10 bases fit TRBD2. V shed 3 bases and J 10 bases; nucleotides not matched to a gene: 9. CDR1 MGHRA and CDR2 YSYEKL come from the germline V gene. The CDR3 has 15 residues. The CDR3 protein is CASSHPAGGREEQFF. The CDR3 coding sequence is TGCGCCAGCAGCCACCCAGCGGGGGGGCGGGAAGAGCAGTTCTTC.

The chain recombines TRBV11-2 with TRBJ2-7; TRBD2 matches at 9 bases. Germline CDR1 is SGHAT and CDR2 is FQNNGV. The length of the CDR3 is 17 residues. Trimming took 4 bases from V and 4 from J; bases not matched to a gene: 14. CDR3 loop: CASSSLAGGRGGYEQYV. The DNA of the CDR3 is TGTGCCAGCAGCTCCTTAGCGGGCGGGAGGGGAGGGTACGAGCAGTACGTC.

V and J are TRBV6-1 and TRBJ2-1; tentative D call: TRBD1 (6 bases). This CDR3 is 14 amino acids long. Between the trimmed V and J ends, which lost 4 bases and 7 bases, there was a span of 14 bases. Germline V gene lookup returns CDR1 MNHNS and CDR2 SASEGT. CDR3 in amino acids: CASSAPSTGNEQFF. For the CDR3, the DNA is TGTGCCAGCAGTGCCCCATCAACAGGGAATGAGCAGTTCTTC.

Here the CDR3 reads CASNLGRGGGYTF. DNA for the CDR3: TGTGCCAGCAACCTAGGGAGGGGCGGAGGCTACACCTTC. V and J are TRBV5-6 and TRBJ1-2, with D perhaps TRBD1 (5 bases). Trimming left V 6 bases short and J 8 bases short, with 17 bases between. The CDR3 has 13 residues. The germline V gene has CDR1 SGHDT and CDR2 YYEEEE.

This chain links TRBV7-2 with TRBJ1-5, with D unresolved. CDR1 is SGHTA and CDR2 is FQGNSA in the germline V gene. Trimming pared 5 bases from V and 1 base from J, leaving 12 bases between. The CDR3 runs to 15 residues. CDR3: CASSLSHGSNQPQHF. Here the CDR3 DNA reads TGTGCCAGCAGCCTCTCCCACGGGAGCAATCAGCCCCAGCATTTT.

Here the CDR3 reads CASTPLLGQRGEAFF. Here the CDR3 DNA reads TGTGCCAGTACCCCGCTATTAGGGCAAAGGGGTGAAGCTTTCTTT. This chain joins TRBV19 and TRBJ1-1; a weak D match, TRBD1 (5 bases). V was cut by 7 bases and J by 7 bases, with 22 bases left in between. The germline V gene has CDR1 LNHDA and CDR2 SQIVND (reference sequence). This CDR3 has 15 amino acids.

A few counts support this clone. This rearrangement joins TRBV4-3 to TRBJ2-7, with 7 bases that match TRBD2. CDR1 is LGHNA and CDR2 is YSLEER in the germline V gene. CDR3 length: 17 amino acids. V dropped 3 bases and J dropped 1; count of bases not matched to a gene: 12. CDR3 sequence: CASSHDRRGSTSYEQYV. For the CDR3, the DNA is TGCGCCAGCAGCCACGACCGTCGCGGGAGTACATCCTACGAGCAGTACGTC.

The gene calls are TRBV10-3 and TRBJ1-3, with D maybe TRBD1 (5 bases). There are 15 residues in the CDR3. Germline loops: CDR1 ENHRY, CDR2 SYGVKD. The V and J ends lost 4 bases and 3 bases respectively, with 13 bases between them. The CDR3 loop reads CAISGRDSSGNTIYF. The DNA for the CDR3 is TGTGCCATCAGTGGCCGGGACTCGAGTGGAAACACCATATATTTT.

CDR3 DNA: TGTGCCAGTTGTAGCGGGGGCACAGATACGCAGTATTTT. It is translated as CASCSGGTDTQYF. The rearrangement links TRBV7-9 to TRBJ2-3; 8 positions match TRBD2. V shed 9 bases and J 1 base; nucleotides not matched to a gene: 3. This CDR3 is 13 amino acids long. The V gene's germline CDR1 is SEHNR and CDR2 FQNEAQ (reference sequence). The variable domain in full, with the rest retrieved from reference TRBV7-9 and TRBJ2-3, is DTGVSQNPRHKITKRGQNVTFRCDPISEHNRLYWYRQTLGQGPEFLTYFQNEAQLEKSRLLSDRFSAERPKGSFSTLEIQRTEQGDSAMYLCASCSGGTDTQYFGPGTRLTVL.

The chain carries TRBV5-5 and TRBJ2-2; TRBD2 agrees at 12 bases. The CDR3 has 16 amino acids. CDR1 is SGHKS and CDR2 is YYEKEE in the germline V gene (reference sequence). J lost 4 bases, V lost 4 bases, and 5 bases had no gene match. The DNA of the CDR3 is TGTGCCAGCAGCCCGACTAGCGGGGGCCCCACCGGGGAGCTGTTTTTT. This sequence encodes CASSPTSGGPTGELFF. The whole variable domain, remainder taken from reference TRBV5-5 and TRBJ2-2, is DAGVTQSPTHLIKTRGQQVTLRCSPISGHKSVSWYQQVLGQGPQFIFQYYEKEERGRGNFPDRFSARQFPNYSSELNVNALLLGDSALYLCASSPTSGGPTGELFFGEGSRLTVL.

The chain couples TRBV6-5 to TRBJ2-1, with 7 positions matching TRBD1. CDR3 length: 15 amino acids. V lost 0 bases and J lost 10; bases outside the gene matches: 9. The germline CDR1 and CDR2 sequences are MNHEY and SVGAGI. In nucleotides, the CDR3 is TGTGCCAGCAGTTACTCGTCAAGGGGGCAGGGGGAGCAGTTCTTC. Amino acids: CASSYSSRGQGEQFF.

The CDR3 region is CASSLGPSNYGYTF. The CDR3 DNA follows: TGTGCCAGCAGCTTGGGGCCTTCTAACTATGGCTACACCTTC. This rearrangement joins TRBV7-3 to TRBJ1-2, with a weak D call TRBD1 (5 bases). In germline, CDR1 is SGHTA, CDR2 FQGTGA. V shed 3 bases and J shed 0 bases, with 8 bases lying between them. This CDR3 has 14 amino acids.

The chain couples TRBV7-2 to TRBJ1-2, with 7 nucleotides matching TRBD1. Germline CDR1 and CDR2: SGHTA and FQGNSA. V trimming: 2 bases; J trimming: 6 bases; junction bases outside the gene matches: 0. The CDR3 runs 12 residues. As DNA, the CDR3 is TGTGCCAGCAGCTTACAGGGGGATGGCTACACCTTC. This gives the protein CASSLQGDGYTF. Full variable domain (rest looked up from reference TRBV7-2 and TRBJ1-2): GAGVSQSPSNKVTEKGKDVELRCDPISGHTALYWYRQSLGQGLEFLIYFQGNSAPDKSGLPSDRFSAERTGGSVSTLTIQRTQQEDSAVYLCASSLQGDGYTFGSGTRLTVV.

The V call is TRBV27, the J call TRBJ2-2; 8 bases align to TRBD1. Germline V gives CDR1 MNHEY, CDR2 SMNVEV (reference sequence). V gave up 5 bases and J gave up 4 bases; unmatched junction bases: 9. This CDR3 contains 16 residues. The CDR3 sequence: CASSRPGTGSTGELFF. CDR3 coding DNA: TGTGCCAGCAGTCGTCCCGGGACAGGTTCCACCGGGGAGCTGTTTTTT.

The rearrangement joins TRBV10-3 to TRBJ2-2; D possibly corresponds to TRBD1 (6 bases). Germline assignment: CDR1 ENHRY and CDR2 SYGVKD. The CDR3 has 15 residues. Trimming shortened V by 11 bases and J by 0 bases, and 16 bases separated the two germline ends. This CDR3 is CAASGHASNTGELFF. The CDR3 DNA reads TGTGCCGCGTCGGGACACGCCTCGAACACCGGGGAGCTGTTTTTT.

In this sample, this clone turned up a few times. V gene TRBV11-2 combines with J gene TRBJ1-6, with D perhaps TRBD1 (6 bases). The V end lost 5 bases, the J end lost 3 bases, and 11 bases lay between the germline ends. The CDR3 is made up of 15 amino acids. Germline V gene lookup returns CDR1 SGHAT and CDR2 FQNNGV. This chain's CDR3 is CASSPSTGYNSPLHF. The CDR3 coding sequence is TGTGCCAGCAGCCCCTCGACAGGCTATAATTCACCCCTCCACTTT.

The V and J genes are TRBV19 and TRBJ2-5; TRBD2 matches at 7 bases. This CDR3 comprises 13 residues. The germline V gene encodes CDR1 LNHDA and CDR2 SQIVND (reference sequence). The V and J ends lost 8 bases and 2 bases, in that order; junction bases with no gene match: 5. Here the CDR3 reads CASSGLHQETQYF. As DNA, the CDR3 is TGTGCCAGTTCGGGACTACATCAAGAGACCCAGTACTTC. The full variable domain, rest sourced from reference TRBV19 and TRBJ2-5, is DGGITQSPKYLFRKEGQNVTLSCEQNLNHDAMYWYRQDPGQGLRLIYYSQIVNDFQKGDIAEGYSVSREKKESFPLTVTSAQKNPTAFYLCASSGLHQETQYFGPGTRLLVL.

The rearrangement joins TRBV11-2 to TRBJ2-2, with 14 bases aligning to TRBD2. V was pared by 5 bases and J by 4 bases, with 9 bases of the junction left unmatched. The CDR3 covers 18 residues. Germline V gene sequence: CDR1 SGHAT, CDR2 FQNNGV. This CDR3 reads CASSLRLAGGPGTGELFF. CDR3 bases: TGTGCCAGCAGCCTCCGACTAGCGGGGGGGCCAGGCACCGGGGAGCTGTTTTTT.

CDR3 sequence (DNA): TGTGCCAGCAGCTTGGGTACAGGTTCCAACTATGGCTACACCTTC. Amino acids: CASSLGTGSNYGYTF. V gene TRBV5-6 combines with J gene TRBJ1-2; D is perhaps TRBD1 (5 bases). The CDR3 has 15 amino acids. Trimming pared 0 bases from V and 2 bases from J, leaving 11 bases between. Per germline, CDR1 SGHDT and CDR2 YYEEEE.

The CDR3 is CASSEPMGQTNLLNSPLHF. The CDR3 DNA reads TGTGCCAGCAGCGAGCCTATGGGACAGACCAACCTCCTTAATTCACCCCTCCACTTT. This chain links TRBV9 with TRBJ1-6; 7 bases map to TRBD1. V shed 3 bases, J shed 6 bases, and the junction held 18 bases outside the gene matches. This CDR3 region has 19 residues. CDR1 is SGDLS, CDR2 YYNGEE, per germline.

V usage is TRBV5-4 and J usage is TRBJ2-1; 12 nucleotides line up with TRBD2. The length of the CDR3 is 13 residues. Trimming took 4 bases from V and 15 from J; bases not matched to a gene: 8. The germline gives CDR1 SGHNT, CDR2 YYREEE (reference sequence). CDR3 region: CASSTDLAGGRFF. The CDR3 nucleotides read TGTGCCAGCAGCACCGACCTAGCGGGGGGGCGGTTCTTC. The full variable domain, completed using reference TRBV5-4 and TRBJ2-1, is ETGVTQSPTHLIKTRGQQVTLRCSSQSGHNTVSWYQQALGQGPQFIFQYYREEENGRGNFPPRFSGLQFPNYSSELNVNALELDDSALYLCASSTDLAGGRFFGPGTRLTVL.

V gene TRBV5-4 combines with J gene TRBJ1-2; D is uncertain. The CDR3 is made up of 12 amino acids. CDR1 is SGHNT, CDR2 YYREEE, per germline (reference sequence). Trimming left V 5 bases short and J 8 bases short, with 13 bases between. CDR3: CASSRGAAGYTF. DNA of the CDR3: TGTGCCAGCAGTCGGGGAGCTGCGGGCTACACCTTC.

The chain employs TRBV7-2 and TRBJ2-3; 10 bases fit TRBD2. This CDR3 region has 16 residues. Germline V lookup: CDR1 SGHTA, CDR2 FQGNSA. V was clipped by 5 bases and J by 1 base; unmatched bases: 6. DNA of the CDR3: TGTGCCAGCAGCGGCCCTAGCGGGGGACGCACAGATACGCAGTATTTT. Its translation: CASSGPSGGRTDTQYF.

The chain joins TRBV5-4 to TRBJ2-1; TRBD1 agrees at 10 bases. CDR1 and CDR2 from the germline V gene are SGHNT and YYREEE (reference sequence). The CDR3 contains 15 residues. Losses at the gene ends were 5 bases for V and 2 bases for J; bases not matched to a gene: 4. CDR3 amino acids: CASSGQGVTYNEQFF. Written as DNA, the CDR3 is TGTGCCAGCAGTGGACAGGGGGTCACCTACAATGAGCAGTTCTTC.

This chain uses TRBV6-1 with TRBJ1-3; the D gene is possibly TRBD1 (5 bases). V lost 2 bases and J lost 2, with 10 bases in between. Germline V gene lookup returns CDR1 MNHNS and CDR2 SASEGT. The CDR3 covers 15 residues. The CDR3 DNA reads TGTGCCAGCAGTGAACAGGGACTAACTGGAAACACCATATATTTT. It specifies CASSEQGLTGNTIYF.

The chain has TRBV5-4 and TRBJ1-4, with 9 bases fitting TRBD1. Germline CDR1 reads SGHNT; CDR2 reads YYREEE (reference sequence). The CDR3 totals 15 residues. The V gene end was trimmed by 0 bases and the J gene end by 5 bases; junction bases not matched to a gene: 2. CDR3 residues: CASSLGQGGNEKLFF. The CDR3 nucleotides read TGTGCCAGCAGCTTGGGACAGGGGGGAAATGAAAAACTGTTTTTT.

This chain connects TRBV30 to TRBJ1-1, with no clear D. The germline V gene encodes CDR1 GTSNPN and CDR2 SVGIG (reference sequence). This CDR3 contains 17 residues. V was shortened by 0 bases and J by 0 bases, with 17 bases between the two germline ends. Here the CDR3 DNA reads TGTGCCTGGAGTGTAAGGTTAGCAAGTGTCATGAACACTGAAGCTTTCTTT. It yields the protein CAWSVRLASVMNTEAFF.

V and J are TRBV18 and TRBJ2-7; D possibly corresponds to TRBD1 (7 bases). The ends were cut back, 5 bases at V and 4 bases at J, with 18 bases in the middle. Germline CDR1 and CDR2: KGHSH and LQKENI. CDR3 size: 15 residues. The CDR3 bases are TGTGCCAGCTCATCTAGGACAGGCAGCGGGTACGAGCAGTACTTC. Encoded protein: CASSSRTGSGYEQYF.

The chain couples TRBV5-4 to TRBJ1-2, with D perhaps TRBD1 (6 bases). The V end was cut by 0 bases, the J end by 5 bases, with 17 bases between. The germline V gene encodes CDR1 SGHNT and CDR2 YYREEE (reference sequence). This CDR3 region has 16 residues. CDR3 sequence: CASSLASTGGFYGYTF. The DNA for the CDR3 is TGTGCCAGCAGCTTGGCGAGTACGGGGGGCTTTTATGGCTACACCTTC.

This chain joins TRBV28 and TRBJ2-1; D is possibly TRBD2 (6 bases). Trimming cost V 2 bases and J 2 bases, with 10 bases left between them. The germline V gene encodes CDR1 MDHEN and CDR2 SYDVKM. The CDR3 runs to 15 residues. Written as DNA, the CDR3 is TGTGCCAGCAGTTTAGTAGCGGTGGCCTACAATGAGCAGTTCTTC. This gives the protein CASSLVAVAYNEQFF.

Only one count was recorded for this clone. Its ends do not fully match the called genes, so a read error is possible. CDR3 sequence reads: CASSLVWETSF. CDR3 nucleotide sequence: TGTGCCAGCAGCTTAGTATGGGAGACCTCCTTC. The J gene is TRBJ1-2, the V gene TRBV11-2; no firm D call. CDR3 size: 11 residues. The V gene's germline CDR1 is SGHAT and CDR2 FQNNGV.